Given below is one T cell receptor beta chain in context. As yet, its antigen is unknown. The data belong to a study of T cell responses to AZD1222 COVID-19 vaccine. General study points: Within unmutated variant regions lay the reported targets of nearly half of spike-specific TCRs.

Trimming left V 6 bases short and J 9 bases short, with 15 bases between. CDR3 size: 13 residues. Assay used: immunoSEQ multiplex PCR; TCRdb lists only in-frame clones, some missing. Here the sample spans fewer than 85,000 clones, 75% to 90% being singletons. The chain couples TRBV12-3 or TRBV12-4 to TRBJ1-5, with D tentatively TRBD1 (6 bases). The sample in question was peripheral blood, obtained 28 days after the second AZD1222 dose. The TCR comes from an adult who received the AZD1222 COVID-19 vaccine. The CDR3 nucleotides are TGTGCCAGCAGCCCACAGGGCCAGGGGCCCCAGCATTTT. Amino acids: CASSPQGQGPQHF.